One and the same sample provided the 30 T cell receptor beta chains below, sequenced in a study of identical twins. TCRdb re-called the 5' RACE reads through MiXCR, storing one row per CDR3 protein. The sample lists about 220,000 distinct CDR3 sequences, around 6.9% occurring once. The same data also contributed to another study, on yellow fever vaccine responses in identical twins.

The sample consisted of memory (CD45RO+) T cells sorted from blood. Receptors were obtained from a woman aged 18-30 years in good health.

This clonotype appeared many times. The V call is TRBV25-1, the J call TRBJ1-2; D not certain. Deletions cut 4 bases from V and 4 bases from J, with 7 bases between. This CDR3 is built from 12 residues. Per germline, CDR1 MGHDK and CDR2 SYGVNS. Here the CDR3 DNA reads TGTGCCAGCAGTGGTCTCGGCTATGGCTACACCTTC. Translation gives CASSGLGYGYTF.

This clonotype has just a few counts. The chain employs TRBV6-6 and TRBJ2-3, with 11 bases matching TRBD1. J was trimmed by 14 bases and V by 6 bases; bases with no gene match: 10. CDR3 size: 13 residues. CDR1 and CDR2 from the germline V gene are MNHNY and SVGAGI (reference sequence). The CDR3 region is CASSQDGQGATYF. The CDR3 bases are TGTGCCAGCAGCCAAGACGGACAGGGGGCGACGTATTTT.

This clonotype was detected only a few times. V is TRBV12-3 or TRBV12-4 and J is TRBJ2-3; TRBD2 matches 10 bases. CDR3 length equals 15 residues. V was clipped by 5 bases and J by 4 bases; unmatched bases: 6. CDR3 sequence: CASSRTSGGSDTQYF. The CDR3 coding sequence is TGTGCCAGCAGTAGGACTAGCGGAGGTTCAGATACGCAGTATTTT.

CDR3 sequence (DNA): TGTGCCAGCAGCTTAGGGAGGACAGGGGGAACTTTCTTT. Encoded protein: CASSLGRTGGTFF. The genes are TRBV11-2 and TRBJ1-1, with 10 nucleotides matching TRBD1. Per the germline V gene, CDR1 is SGHAT and CDR2 is FQNNGV. This CDR3 has 13 residues. V was pared by 1 base and J by 12 bases, with 5 bases of the junction left unmatched.

The J gene is TRBJ1-5, the V gene TRBV6-1; a possible D gene is TRBD1 (5 bases). Looked up from germline, CDR1 is MNHNS and CDR2 is SASEGT. Trimming took off 7 bases at V and 0 bases at J, with 16 bases between the two ends. This CDR3 contains 16 residues. CDR3 DNA: TGTGCCAGCACCCCCACATCAGGGAATAGCAATCAGCCCCAGCATTTT. It specifies CASTPTSGNSNQPQHF.

This clonotype was seen ten or more times. As DNA, the CDR3 is TGTGCCAGCAGTCCCGGGACAGGGGGCTATCAGCCCCAGCATTTT. Protein sequence: CASSPGTGGYQPQHF. The rearrangement uses TRBV6-1 and TRBJ1-5, with 12 bases that match TRBD1. V gave up 5 bases and J gave up 5 bases; unmatched junction bases: 4. Per germline, CDR1 MNHNS and CDR2 SASEGT. The CDR3 runs 15 residues.

The chain uses TRBV7-2 and TRBJ2-5; the D is unclear. V lost 4 bases, J lost 2 bases, and 8 bases lay in between. This CDR3 has 13 residues. CDR1 is SGHTA and CDR2 is FQGNSA in the germline V gene. CDR3 in amino acids: CASSSDLQETQYF. The CDR3 region has the DNA TGTGCCAGCAGCTCCGACTTACAAGAGACCCAGTACTTC.

This clonotype was observed at least ten times. This chain connects TRBV6-4 to TRBJ2-2; D might be TRBD1 or TRBD2, each matching 5 bases. With 2 bases removed from V and 3 bases from J, the gap between germline ends came to 7 bases. This CDR3 contains 14 residues. Germline assignment: CDR1 MRHNA and CDR2 SNTAGT. The CDR3 DNA reads as TGTGCCAGCAGTGACAGGGGAGACACCGGGGAGCTGTTTTTT. Amino acid sequence: CASSDRGDTGELFF.

This clonotype was recorded at least ten times. The V gene is TRBV6-2 or TRBV6-3, the J gene TRBJ2-7, with 9 nucleotides matching TRBD2. After removal of 3 bases from V and 3 bases from J, the junction contained 3 bases not matched to a gene. The CDR3 has 14 residues. Germline-derived CDR1 and CDR2 are MNHEY and SVGEGT. In DNA, the CDR3 is TGTGCCAGCAGTTATAGCGGGGGACGCTACGAGCAGTACTTC. Translating gives CASSYSGGRYEQYF.

In its sample, this clonotype was seen a few times. The J gene is TRBJ2-1, the V gene TRBV5-4; no definite D call. The CDR3 runs 16 residues. Germline CDR1 is SGHNT and CDR2 is YYREEE (reference sequence). Trimming left V 0 bases short and J 0 bases short, with 10 bases between. The CDR3 is CASSLARTSSYNEQFF. The CDR3 DNA follows: TGTGCCAGCAGCTTGGCCCGAACGAGCTCCTACAATGAGCAGTTCTTC.

This clonotype was seen repeatedly, ten times or more. The chain couples TRBV7-9 to TRBJ1-1; 9 nucleotides align to TRBD1. CDR1 is SEHNR, CDR2 FQNEAQ, per germline (reference sequence). After removal of 5 bases from V and 1 base from J, the junction contained 8 bases not matched to a gene. This CDR3 has 16 residues. CDR3 DNA sequence: TGTGCCAGCAGCGCAAATCGACAGGGGGAGAACACTGAAGCTTTCTTT. This sequence encodes CASSANRQGENTEAFF.

This clonotype turned up a few times. The chain joins TRBV3-1 to TRBJ2-4, with D possibly being TRBD1 (7 bases). The CDR3 spans 13 residues. The germline gives CDR1 LGHDT, CDR2 YNNKEL (reference sequence). V lost 8 bases, J lost 8 bases, and 16 bases lay in between. The CDR3 DNA is TGTGCCAGCTCCCTCAGGGGGGACGACATTCAGTACTTC. Amino acid sequence: CASSLRGDDIQYF. Full variable domain (rest looked up from reference TRBV3-1 and TRBJ2-4): DTAVSQTPKYLVTQMGNDKSIKCEQNLGHDTMYWYKQDSKKFLKIMFSYNNKELIINETVPNRFSPKSPDKAHLNLHINSLELGDSAVYFCASSLRGDDIQYFGAGTRLSVL.

This clonotype was picked up many times. This chain links TRBV29-1 with TRBJ2-7, with TRBD2 matching over 13 bases. Trimming at V came to 7 bases and at J to 3 bases, leaving 9 bases not matched to a gene. Germline CDR1 reads SQVTM; CDR2 reads ANQGSEA. This CDR3 comprises 15 residues. The DNA of the CDR3 is TGCAGCGGCGGACTAGCGGGAGTCGTAGTCTACGAGCAGTACTTC. Protein: CSGGLAGVVVYEQYF.

There are a few counts of this clonotype. The genes are TRBV12-3 or TRBV12-4 and TRBJ2-2, with D uncertain. V lost 11 bases to trimming and J lost 1 base, with 26 bases between them. The CDR3 spans 18 residues. CDR3 sequence: CALSLNWWKSGNTGELFF. For the CDR3, the DNA is TGTGCCCTCAGTTTAAATTGGTGGAAATCCGGGAACACCGGGGAGCTGTTTTTT.

The sample holds many counts of this clonotype. This chain uses TRBV15 with TRBJ2-5; D is uncertain. Trimming removed 0 bases from V and 5 bases from J, with 4 bases in between. Germline V gene data show CDR1 as LNHNV and CDR2 as YYDKDF (reference sequence). CDR3 length: 12 residues. The CDR3 reads CATSRDTETQYF. The CDR3 DNA is TGTGCCACCAGCAGAGATACGGAGACCCAGTACTTC.

The chain joins TRBV7-3 to TRBJ2-1; 13 bases map to TRBD2. CDR3 length: 17 residues. In germline, CDR1 is SGHTA, CDR2 FQGTGA. The J segment lost 6 bases and the V segment lost 5 bases, leaving 10 bases of the junction unmatched. The CDR3 here is CASSATSGGAVGNEQFF. The CDR3 nucleotides read TGTGCCAGCAGCGCTACTAGCGGGGGGGCCGTTGGCAATGAGCAGTTCTTC. Using reference TRBV7-3 and TRBJ2-1 for the parts outside the CDR3, the full variable domain is GAGVSQTPSNKVTEKGKYVELRCDPISGHTALYWYRQSLGQGPEFLIYFQGTGAADDSGLPNDRFFAVRPEGSVSTLKIQRTERGDSAVYLCASSATSGGAVGNEQFFGPGTRLTVL.

This clonotype was seen at least ten times. V gene TRBV20-1 combines with J gene TRBJ2-5; 12 nucleotides agree with TRBD2. This CDR3 is built from 17 residues. The germline V gene has CDR1 DFQATT and CDR2 SNEGSKA (reference sequence). The junction had 11 bases not matched to a gene; V was cut back by 1 base and J by 5 bases. In DNA form, the CDR3 reads TGCAGTGCTAGAGGGGTCCGGACTAGCGGGATGGAGGAGACCCAGTACTTC. Its translation is CSARGVRTSGMEETQYF.

This clonotype was counted ten times or more. This chain's CDR3 is CAIKGTAYEQYF. CDR3 DNA: TGTGCCATCAAGGGGACAGCCTACGAGCAGTACTTC. The chain is built from TRBV10-3 and TRBJ2-7, with 7 nucleotides matching TRBD1. The trim removed 7 bases at V and 2 bases at J, leaving 2 bases unmatched. This CDR3 spans 12 amino acids. Germline assignment: CDR1 ENHRY and CDR2 SYGVKD.

This chain uses TRBV20-1 with TRBJ2-7, with 8 bases aligning to TRBD2. Germline loops: CDR1 DFQATT, CDR2 SNEGSKA (reference sequence). Trimming took 6 bases from V and 0 from J; bases not matched to a gene: 4. This CDR3 comprises 13 residues. CDR3 DNA: TGCAGTGCCCCGGGAGGGGCCTCCTACGAGCAGTACTTC. Translated, it gives CSAPGGASYEQYF.

V usage is TRBV3-1 and J usage is TRBJ2-3, with 7 bases fitting TRBD2. Trimming cost V 4 bases and J 4 bases; bases outside gene matches: 2. The CDR3 loop spans 13 amino acids. Germline values: CDR1 LGHDT, CDR2 YNNKEL (reference sequence). The DNA of the CDR3 is TGTGCCAGCAGCCGGGGGGGAGCAGATACGCAGTATTTT. Translation: CASSRGGADTQYF.

The chain carries TRBV3-1 and TRBJ2-7; no firm D call. This CDR3 spans 14 amino acids. Germline V CDR1 and CDR2: LGHDT, YNNKEL (reference sequence). With 0 bases removed from V and 0 bases from J, the gap between germline ends came to 6 bases. The CDR3 nucleotides are TGTGCCAGCAGCCAAGACACTCACTCCTACGAGCAGTACTTC. Its translation is CASSQDTHSYEQYF.

This clonotype has at least ten counts. The chain links TRBV5-1 to TRBJ1-1; D is unclear. The V gene lost 2 bases and the J gene lost 4 bases, with 9 bases spanning the gap. Germline CDR1 is SGHRS and CDR2 is YFSETQ. The CDR3 has 13 residues. CDR3 loop: CASSFLRGTEAFF. The CDR3 nucleotides read TGCGCCAGCAGCTTCCTACGGGGCACTGAAGCTTTCTTT.

The chain combines TRBV11-1 with TRBJ1-3; D is ambiguous. CDR1 is SGHAT, CDR2 FQDESV, per germline (reference sequence). Trimming cost V 5 bases and J 0 bases, with 8 bases left between them. The CDR3 is made up of 14 amino acids. CDR3 sequence reads: CASSRENSGNTIYF. In DNA form, the CDR3 reads TGTGCCAGCAGCCGAGAGAACTCTGGAAACACCATATATTTT.

This clonotype was seen many times. V gene TRBV3-1 combines with J gene TRBJ2-1, with D unresolved. In germline, CDR1 is LGHDT, CDR2 YNNKEL (reference sequence). CDR3 size: 13 residues. Trimming took off 0 bases at V and 12 bases at J, with 12 bases between the two ends. CDR3 bases: TGTGCCAGCAGCCAAGATGTGGCCGGGCGGCAGTTCTTC. As protein: CASSQDVAGRQFF.

This clonotype was counted between two and nine times. The gene calls are TRBV3-1 and TRBJ2-7; 7 nucleotides line up with TRBD1. Germline V lookup: CDR1 LGHDT, CDR2 YNNKEL (reference sequence). Trimming removed 1 base from V and 2 bases from J; junction bases left unmatched: 2. The CDR3 is made up of 14 amino acids. The CDR3 region is CASSQGGQAYEQYF. CDR3 in DNA: TGTGCCAGCAGCCAAGGCGGACAGGCCTACGAGCAGTACTTC.

This clonotype was seen a handful of times. The V gene is TRBV25-1, the J gene TRBJ2-7, with TRBD2 matching over 7 bases. The CDR3 spans 12 residues. CDR1 and CDR2 from the germline V gene are MGHDK and SYGVNS. With 6 bases clipped from V and 8 bases from J, the junction kept 7 bases outside the gene matches. DNA for the CDR3: TGTGCCAGCAGCCCTATAGCGGGCAAGCAGTACTTC. This codes for CASSPIAGKQYF.

This clonotype occurred many times. V is TRBV20-1 and J is TRBJ2-3; D perhaps matches TRBD2 (6 bases). CDR1 and CDR2 from the germline V gene are DFQATT and SNEGSKA (reference sequence). The CDR3 runs to 17 residues. V lost 3 bases and J lost 5, with 24 bases in between. CDR3 bases: TGCAGTGCTAGCCCTATGAGCTCAGCGGCGCGGGGAGATACGCAGTATTTT. It codes for CSASPMSSAARGDTQYF.

This clonotype was picked up many times. This chain joins TRBV27 and TRBJ1-5; D remains ambiguous. CDR3 size: 14 residues. The germline CDR1 and CDR2 sequences are MNHEY and SMNVEV (reference sequence). V was clipped by 0 bases and J by 7 bases, with 10 bases between them. CDR3 in amino acids: CASSLSGPPQPQHF. CDR3 bases: TGTGCCAGCAGTTTATCTGGCCCCCCCCAGCCCCAGCATTTT.

This clonotype was recorded a few times. DNA for the CDR3: TGTGCCAGCAGCTCAGACGACTCACAAGAGACCCAGTACTTC. Residues: CASSSDDSQETQYF. V is TRBV9 and J is TRBJ2-5; no reliable D call. The V end was cut by 4 bases, the J end by 2 bases, with 12 bases between. The CDR3 has 14 amino acids. Germline CDR1 SGDLS, CDR2 YYNGEE.

V gene TRBV6-2 or TRBV6-3 combines with J gene TRBJ1-1, with 7 bases matching TRBD1. V was clipped by 4 bases and J by 0 bases; unmatched bases: 8. The CDR3 loop spans 16 amino acids. Germline V gene lookup returns CDR1 MNHEY and CDR2 SVGEGT. The DNA for the CDR3 is TGTGCCAGCAGTTGGACAGGAGTATACATGAACACTGAAGCTTTCTTT. It specifies CASSWTGVYMNTEAFF.